Below, 10 T cell receptor beta chains from the same sample are listed, as sequenced in a study of regulatory T cells in long-lasting Graves disease. Indicated time point: newly diagnosed GD, antithyroid drugs for less than 3 months. The TCR library was made from RNA extracted from PBMCs. Arm-PCR with iRepertoire HTBI primers amplified the CDR3 regions for these TCR beta libraries. TCRdb re-derived calls from the multiplex PCR reads in MiXCR, one entry per CDR3 protein. The sample lists hundreds of thousands of distinct CDR3 sequences; 16% were seen once. The data were also submitted as part of a second study, on T cells in Graves' hyperthyroidism and ophthalmopathy.

The specimen comprised peripheral blood mononuclear cells (PBMCs), sampled at new diagnosis, from a patient treated with antithyroid drugs. The receptor set was obtained from a woman aged 25 to 45 with Graves disease.

V usage is TRBV6-2 or TRBV6-3 and J usage is TRBJ1-2; maybe TRBD1 (5 bases). Germline CDR1 is MNHEY and CDR2 is SVGEGT. V dropped 6 bases and J dropped 7 bases, with 15 bases sitting between them. The CDR3 length is 13 residues. The CDR3 spells CASRPRGTGGYTF. In DNA form, the CDR3 reads TGTGCCAGCAGACCGCGGGGGACGGGTGGCTACACCTTC.

This chain connects TRBV4-2 to TRBJ1-6; tentatively, D is TRBD1 (5 bases). Germline V gene data show CDR1 as LGHNA and CDR2 as YNFKEQ. V shed 4 bases and J shed 7 bases, with 14 bases lying between them. The CDR3 extends over 15 amino acids. This CDR3 is CASSPGVAGNSPLHF. The CDR3 bases are TGTGCCAGCAGCCCGGGTGTGGCAGGGAATTCACCCCTCCACTTT.

This clonotype occurred many times. The V gene is TRBV2, the J gene TRBJ2-7, with unresolved D. V dropped 4 bases and J dropped 6 bases, with 7 bases sitting between them. The CDR3 contains 11 residues. Germline loops: CDR1 SNHLY, CDR2 FYNNEI. CDR3 in DNA: TGTGCCAGCAGTGGAAGCCTCGAGCAGTACTTC. Its translation is CASSGSLEQYF.

This clonotype turned up a few times. This chain uses TRBV18 with TRBJ2-2; TRBD2 agrees at 9 bases. Germline CDR1 is KGHSH and CDR2 is LQKENI. The CDR3 consists of 16 residues. The ends lost 3 bases at V and 1 base at J; junction bases unmatched: 3. The CDR3 is CASSPPAGGNTGELFF. The DNA of the CDR3 is TGTGCCAGCTCACCGCCAGCGGGAGGGAACACCGGGGAGCTGTTTTTT.

The chain combines TRBV3-1 with TRBJ2-5; D is undetermined. The V gene's germline CDR1 is LGHDT and CDR2 YNNKEL (reference sequence). The ends were cut back, 0 bases at V and 4 bases at J, with 12 bases in the middle. The CDR3 has 15 amino acids. The CDR3 DNA sequence: TGTGCCAGCAGCCAAGAGTTGGTTCTATTAGAGACCCAGTACTTC. Amino acid sequence: CASSQELVLLETQYF.

The sample holds a few counts of this clonotype. The rearrangement uses TRBV6-1 and TRBJ1-2, with D uncertain. The germline CDR1 and CDR2 sequences are MNHNS and SASEGT. This CDR3 comprises 14 residues. V was pared by 4 bases and J by 3 bases, with 12 bases between. CDR3 DNA: TGTGCCAGCAGTGCCCCCCCCCCTTACTATGGCTACACCTTC. Its protein is CASSAPPPYYGYTF.

This chain joins TRBV19 and TRBJ1-6; D is possibly TRBD1 (5 bases). The CDR3 covers 14 residues. Germline V gene lookup returns CDR1 LNHDA and CDR2 SQIVND (reference sequence). V gave up 5 bases and J gave up 10 bases, with 15 bases separating them. For the CDR3, the DNA is TGTGCCAGTAGTCCATTTCAGGGCACCTCACCCCTCCACTTT. This gives the protein CASSPFQGTSPLHF.

V gene TRBV27 combines with J gene TRBJ2-5; D unclear. Trimming removed 7 bases at V and 6 bases at J, with 12 bases between. Looked up from germline, CDR1 is MNHEY and CDR2 is SMNVEV (reference sequence). There are 12 residues in the CDR3. CDR3 nucleotide sequence: TGTGCCAGCACCAGTTTAACCAAGACCCAGTACTTC. Protein sequence: CASTSLTKTQYF.

The rearrangement links TRBV2 to TRBJ2-1; TRBD2 might be the D (5 bases). The CDR3 loop spans 16 amino acids. Germline V gene lookup returns CDR1 SNHLY and CDR2 FYNNEI. Trimming took off 5 bases at V and 8 bases at J, with 22 bases between the two ends. In DNA, the CDR3 is TGTGCCAGCAGTCCAGGTGGGCTGGGCGGGTCCGATGAGCAGTTCTTC. It specifies CASSPGGLGGSDEQFF.

This clonotype was seen ten or more times. The rearrangement uses TRBV20-1 and TRBJ2-1; TRBD2 aligns across 14 bases. After removal of 8 bases from V and 0 bases from J, the junction contained 6 bases not matched to a gene. In germline, CDR1 is DFQATT, CDR2 SNEGSKA (reference sequence). This CDR3 has 16 residues. The DNA for the CDR3 is TGCAGTCCCGGGACTAGCGGGAGTAGCTCCTACAATGAGCAGTTCTTC. Translated: CSPGTSGSSSYNEQFF.